The text below deals with one TCR beta chain. Its target is unknown. This sample was taken from a study of identical twins. Study observations and caveats: Models underestimated out-of-frame TCR alpha sharing in monozygotic twins. While abundant cord blood beta clonotypes carried fewer insertions, memory repertoires showed no such pattern.

In germline, CDR1 is SNHLY, CDR2 FYNNEI. The J segment lost 7 bases and the V segment lost 6 bases, leaving 3 bases of the junction unmatched. This CDR3 has 13 residues. Template switching added a universal primer binding site, and final cDNA carried unique molecular identifiers. A single record per CDR3 protein comes from TCRdb applying MiXCR to the 5' RACE reads. This sample has 650,000 to 800,000 distinct CDR3 sequences, with over 8.5% found just once. Among all donors, each was a healthy Caucasian. These data were likewise used in another study, on yellow fever vaccine responses in identical twins.

Sequencing was done on a sample of PBMCs. The TCR originated in a woman under 30 in good health. The rearrangement uses TRBV2 and TRBJ1-6, with 7 bases fitting TRBD1. CDR3 in amino acids: CASSGTANSPLHF. DNA of the CDR3: TGTGCCAGCAGCGGGACAGCCAATTCACCCCTCCACTTT.